A selection of T cell receptor beta chains follows, all from one sample in a study of shared clonotypes between healthy human individuals. Measured with immunoSEQ multiplex PCR; TCRdb has only the in-frame clones, and not every one. The sample lists more than 400,000 clones, over 70% seen once, with approximately 12% in the top ten. Sequencing used PBMCs. The receptors here all came from a woman aged 40 to 49 in good health. Some clones in this sample may be carry-over from other donors' samples. Both conserved end residues are part of each CDR3. Fields, in order: J gene, D gene, clone size, V gene, CDR3 DNA, CDR3 protein. The D gene is left open where the match is weak. Clone size is stated in some rows and not others, as once, few, many or a class when expanded.

TRBJ2-1 TRBD1 . TRBV6-4 TGTGCCAGCAGTGAAGCGACAGGGTCCTACAATGAGCAGTTCTTC CASSEATGSYNEQFF
TRBJ2-5 . . TRBV11-2 TGTGCCAGCAGCTGGGCGGCCCAAGAGACCCAGTACTTC CASSWAAQETQYF
TRBJ2-2 . . TRBV2 TGTGCCAGCAGTGATGGGGCGGGACGGGCCGGGGAGCTGTTTTTT CASSDGAGRAGELFF
TRBJ2-1 . . TRBV10-2 TGCGCCGGCAGGGATCCAGGCTACAATGAGCAGTTCTTC CAGRDPGYNEQFF
TRBJ1-4 . . TRBV19 TGTGCCAGTAGTATCTTTAGGGAACCGGCCGAAAAACTGTTTTTT CASSIFREPAEKLFF
TRBJ2-5 . few TRBV29-1 TGCAGCGTTCTGACAGGCTACCAAGAGACCCAGTACTTC CSVLTGYQETQYF
TRBJ1-2 TRBD1 . TRBV6-5 TGTGCCAGCACCCTACGCGGAGGGGGCATCTATGGCTACACCTTC CASTLRGGGIYGYTF
TRBJ2-5 . . TRBV5-1 TGCGCCAGCAGCTTGGATGGGGAGCAGTACTTC CASSLDGEQYF
TRBJ2-7 . . TRBV7-1 TGTGCCAGCAGCTCTAACACAGGGCCCTACGAGCAGTACTTC CASSSNTGPYEQYF
TRBJ2-7 TRBD1 many TRBV5-1 TGCGCCAGCAGGACCGGGACAGGGGACTCCTACGAGCAGTACTTC CASRTGTGDSYEQYF
TRBJ2-7 . . TRBV28 TGTGCCAGCAGCTTGGGGGGAACCTCCTACGAGCAGTACTTC CASSLGGTSYEQYF
TRBJ1-3 . many TRBV7-2 TGTGCCAGCAGCTTTGGGGGCCCCTCTGGAAACACCATATATTTT CASSFGGPSGNTIYF
TRBJ1-4 TRBD1 . TRBV4-1 TGCGCCAGCAGCCGACAGGGGAGGGATGAAAAACTGTTTTTT CASSRQGRDEKLFF
TRBJ1-1 . . TRBV6-1 TGTGCCAGCACTGTGAACACTGAAGCTTTCTTT CASTVNTEAFF
TRBJ2-1 . . TRBV18 TGTGCCAGCTCACCCCAACACGACAACCAATACAATGAGCAGTTCTTC CASSPQHDNQYNEQFF
TRBJ2-7 TRBD1 . TRBV27 TGTGCCAGCAGACCCACTCGGGACAGCTCCTACGAGCAGTACTTC CASRPTRDSSYEQYF
TRBJ2-1 . once TRBV5-4 TGTGCCAGCAGCTTGGATGGGACGGGTGAGCAGTTCTTC CASSLDGTGEQFF
TRBJ2-5 . many TRBV5-1 TGCGTATTCTGGGGCGGGGAGACCCAGTACTTC CVFWGGETQYF
TRBJ1-4 . . TRBV7-9 TGTGCCAGCAGCCCTGGGAATGCCAATGAAAAACTGTTTTTT CASSPGNANEKLFF
TRBJ1-4 . . TRBV5-5 TGTGCCAGCAGCCCCCTCCCGGCTAATGAAAAACTGTTTTTT CASSPLPANEKLFF
TRBJ2-5 TRBD2 once TRBV19 TGTGCCAGTAGTATACTCGCGACTAGCGGGAGGTCGTCGGGAGAGACCCAGTACTTC CASSILATSGRSSGETQYF
TRBJ1-2 TRBD1 many TRBV10-3 TGTGCCATCAGTTCGGACAGGGTAGGCTATGGCTACACCTTC CAISSDRVGYGYTF
TRBJ2-7 TRBD1 . TRBV6-1 TGTGCCAGCAGTAGGGGGCGCGGCTACGAGCAGTACTTC CASSRGRGYEQYF
TRBJ2-3 . . TRBV25-1 TGTGCCAGCACCCAGACAGACACAGATACGCAGTATTTT CASTQTDTDTQYF
TRBJ2-7 . . TRBV2 TGTGCCAGCACGACTAGGGGCGAGCAGTACTTC CASTTRGEQYF